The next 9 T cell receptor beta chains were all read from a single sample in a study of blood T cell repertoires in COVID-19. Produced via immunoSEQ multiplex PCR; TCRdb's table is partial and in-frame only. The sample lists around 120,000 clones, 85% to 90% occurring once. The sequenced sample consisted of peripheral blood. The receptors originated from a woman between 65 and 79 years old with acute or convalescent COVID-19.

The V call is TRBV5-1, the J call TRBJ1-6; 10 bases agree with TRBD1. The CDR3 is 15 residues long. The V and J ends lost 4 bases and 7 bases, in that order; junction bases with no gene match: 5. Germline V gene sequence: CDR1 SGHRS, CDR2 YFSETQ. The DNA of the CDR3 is TGCGCCAGCAGCGGGGGACAGGGGTACAATTCACCCCTCCACTTT. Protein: CASSGGQGYNSPLHF.

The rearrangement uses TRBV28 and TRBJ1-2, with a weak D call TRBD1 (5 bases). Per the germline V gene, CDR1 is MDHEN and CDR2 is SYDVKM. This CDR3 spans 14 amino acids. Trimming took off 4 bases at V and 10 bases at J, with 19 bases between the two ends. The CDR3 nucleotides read TGTGCCAGCAGTTCCCCGGGGGGAGTTTTAATCTACACCTTC. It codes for CASSSPGGVLIYTF.

DNA for the CDR3: TGTGCCAGCAGTTTATCGATCGGACAGCCCTACGAGCAGTACTTC. This gives the protein CASSLSIGQPYEQYF. This chain links TRBV27 with TRBJ2-7, with D tentatively TRBD1 (6 bases). CDR1 is MNHEY, CDR2 SMNVEV, per germline (reference sequence). The CDR3 loop spans 15 amino acids. V was cut by 0 bases and J by 2 bases, with 11 bases left in between.

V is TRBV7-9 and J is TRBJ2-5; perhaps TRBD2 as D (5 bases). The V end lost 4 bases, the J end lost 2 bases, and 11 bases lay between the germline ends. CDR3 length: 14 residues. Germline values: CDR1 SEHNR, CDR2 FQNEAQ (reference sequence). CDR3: CASSSLGIQETQYF. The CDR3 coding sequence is TGTGCCAGCAGCTCACTAGGGATACAAGAGACCCAGTACTTC.

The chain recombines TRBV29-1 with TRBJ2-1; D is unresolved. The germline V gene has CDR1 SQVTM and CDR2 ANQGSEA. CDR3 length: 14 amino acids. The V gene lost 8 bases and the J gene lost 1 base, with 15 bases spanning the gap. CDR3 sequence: CSLWSLGSYNEQFF. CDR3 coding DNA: TGCAGCCTCTGGAGCCTTGGGTCCTACAATGAGCAGTTCTTC.

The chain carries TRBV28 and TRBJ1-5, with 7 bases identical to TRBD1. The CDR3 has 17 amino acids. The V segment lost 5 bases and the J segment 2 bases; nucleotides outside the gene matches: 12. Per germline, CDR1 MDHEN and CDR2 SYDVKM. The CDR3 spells CASSPTRGGFGNQPQHF. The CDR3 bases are TGTGCCAGCAGTCCAACCAGAGGGGGCTTTGGCAATCAGCCCCAGCATTTT.

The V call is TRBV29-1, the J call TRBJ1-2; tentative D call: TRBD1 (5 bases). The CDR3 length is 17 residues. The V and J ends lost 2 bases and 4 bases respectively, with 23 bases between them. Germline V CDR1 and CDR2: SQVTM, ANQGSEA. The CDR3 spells CSVERLGLTNGGYGYTF. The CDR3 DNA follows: TGCAGCGTTGAAAGATTGGGGCTGACCAACGGTGGCTATGGCTACACCTTC.

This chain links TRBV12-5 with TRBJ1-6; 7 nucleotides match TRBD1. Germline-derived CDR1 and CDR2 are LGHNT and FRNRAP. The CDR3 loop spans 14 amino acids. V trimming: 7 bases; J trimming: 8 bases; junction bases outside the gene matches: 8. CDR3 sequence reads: CASATTGLDSPLHF. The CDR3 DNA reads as TGTGCTAGTGCTACGACAGGGCTGGATTCACCCCTCCACTTT.

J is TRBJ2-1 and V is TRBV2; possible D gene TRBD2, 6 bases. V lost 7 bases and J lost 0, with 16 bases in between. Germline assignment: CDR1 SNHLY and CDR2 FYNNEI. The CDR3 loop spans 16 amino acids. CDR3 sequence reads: CASTRDSTSSYNEQFF. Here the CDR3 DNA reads TGTGCCAGCACTAGGGACTCAACGAGCTCCTACAATGAGCAGTTCTTC.